This T cell receptor (beta chain) came from a study of T cells in Graves' hyperthyroidism and ophthalmopathy. TCR beta CDR3 regions were amplified from RNA transcripts. During a first-round RT-PCR of the TCR CDR3, the HTBI primer set was used. MiXCR was run by TCRdb on the multiplex PCR reads, yielding one entry per CDR3 protein. The sample holds about 640,000 distinct CDR3 sequences, about a fifth seen once. This clonotype has ten or more counts. The V end lost 2 bases, the J end lost 7 bases, and 11 bases lay between the germline ends. This CDR3 has 13 residues. Germline loops: CDR1 MNHEY, CDR2 SMNVEV (reference sequence).

The chain couples TRBV27 to TRBJ1-1, with D maybe TRBD1 (5 bases). Specimen: blood. This clonotype was obtained from a man younger than 45 with Graves' ophthalmopathy. CDR3 residues: CASSLGGVGEAFF. CDR3 in DNA: TGTGCCAGCAGTTTAGGGGGGGTTGGTGAAGCTTTCTTT.